This T cell receptor (beta chain) was obtained from a study of blood T cells in healthy people across ages. General study findings and limits: Per million T cells, TCR beta diversity dropped roughly linearly as age increased. Estimated diversity across one million T cells was deemed an underestimate.

Combining a sample-barcoded 5' primer with a J-beta primer mix, a second PCR ran for roughly 7 to 11 cycles. Each CDR3 protein is one row after TCRdb ran MiXCR on the 5' RACE reads. This sample has around 800,000 distinct CDR3 sequences, with 20% to 30% found just once. There are a few counts of this clonotype. Its target is not known. The CDR3 is 12 residues long. Germline V gene data show CDR1 as KGHSH and CDR2 as LQKENI. V lost 5 bases, J lost 8 bases, and 12 bases lay in between. These records were also assigned to another study, of T cells of mothers and their children.

This TCR was sampled from a boy aged 10-17 years in good health. Input material: blood. The chain is built from TRBV18 and TRBJ1-1; a weak D match, TRBD1 (6 bases). This CDR3 is CASSSYRAEAFF. DNA of the CDR3: TGTGCCAGCTCATCATACAGGGCAGAAGCTTTCTTT.